This entry lists 31 T cell receptor beta chains sequenced from one sample in a study of preoperative IRX-2 immunotherapy in early breast cancer. Here immunoSEQ multiplex PCR was the method, and the copy in TCRdb shows in-frame clones only, minus some. The sample gives some 13,000 clones, roughly 91% of which show up once; over 25% is in the top ten. As for treatment: preoperative locoregional IRX-2 cytokine immunotherapy. The sample was taken from a patient treated with IRX-2 immunotherapy. The receptors here all came from a human donor with breast cancer.

This chain links TRBV9 with TRBJ1-2; D perhaps matches TRBD1 (5 bases). The V and J ends lost 5 bases and 2 bases respectively, with 7 bases between them. CDR3 length: 12 amino acids. Germline CDR1 reads SGDLS; CDR2 reads YYNGEE. The CDR3 DNA reads TGTGCCAGCAGGTGGGGCAACTATGGCTACACCTTC. The encoded protein is CASRWGNYGYTF. The full variable domain, with the rest looked up from reference TRBV9 and TRBJ1-2, is DSGVTQTPKHLITATGQRVTLRCSPRSGDLSVYWYQQSLDQGLQFLIQYYNGEERAKGNILERFSAQQFPDLHSELNLSSLELGDSALYFCASRWGNYGYTFGSGTRLTVV.

This chain uses TRBV5-1 with TRBJ2-5; D is perhaps TRBD1 (5 bases). CDR3 size: 17 residues. Trimming stripped 0 bases from V and 1 base from J, with 16 bases between. Germline V lookup: CDR1 SGHRS, CDR2 YFSETQ. As DNA, the CDR3 is TGCGCCAGCAGCTTGGATCCAGGGATAACGGCCCAAGAGACCCAGTACTTC. It codes for CASSLDPGITAQETQYF.

The V call is TRBV30, the J call TRBJ2-7; D possibly corresponds to TRBD1 (6 bases). The germline gives CDR1 GTSNPN, CDR2 SVGIG (reference sequence). Between the trimmed V and J ends, which lost 6 bases and 3 bases, there was a span of 12 bases. The CDR3 contains 12 residues. DNA for the CDR3: TGTGCCTGTCAAATAGGGGGCTACGAGCAGTACTTC. Translated: CACQIGGYEQYF.

V is TRBV11-3 and J is TRBJ1-4, with D hard to call. V gave up 3 bases and J gave up 11 bases, with 16 bases separating them. CDR1 and CDR2 from the germline V gene are SGHNT and YENEEA. The CDR3 runs 14 residues. CDR3 nucleotides: TGTGCCAGCAGCTTGGGTGCCGTGAGCGCCAAACTGTTTTTT. Amino acid sequence: CASSLGAVSAKLFF.

V usage is TRBV5-4 and J usage is TRBJ1-1; D not resolved. The germline V gene has CDR1 SGHNT and CDR2 YYREEE (reference sequence). The CDR3 is made up of 16 amino acids. The germline V and J ends were trimmed by 0 bases and 3 bases, with 15 bases remaining between them. The DNA for the CDR3 is TGTGCCAGCAGCTTGGAGGCAGGTCCCCGTGACACTGAAGCTTTCTTT. Amino acid sequence: CASSLEAGPRDTEAFF.

CDR3 loop: CASSSMAGGSGTEQYF. In DNA, the CDR3 is TGTGCCAGCAGCTCGATGGCCGGGGGATCAGGGACCGAGCAGTACTTC. The chain is built from TRBV7-6 and TRBJ2-7, with D tentatively TRBD2 (6 bases). V shed 4 bases and J shed 6 bases, with 22 bases lying between them. From germline, CDR1 is SGHVS and CDR2 FNYEAQ. This CDR3 is built from 16 residues. Full variable domain (rest looked up from reference TRBV7-6 and TRBJ2-7): GAGVSQSPRYKVTKRGQDVALRCDPISGHVSLYWYRQALGQGPEFLTYFNYEAQQDKSGLPNDRFSAERPEGSISTLTIQRTEQRDSAMYRCASSSMAGGSGTEQYFGPGTRLTVT.

The CDR3 loop reads CASSGTSTFPIQYF. Written as DNA, the CDR3 is TGTGCCAGCAGCGGCACTAGCACGTTTCCCATTCAGTACTTC. The rearrangement links TRBV2 to TRBJ2-4; TRBD2 might be the D (6 bases). The V and J ends lost 6 bases and 9 bases respectively, with 18 bases between them. Germline CDR1 SNHLY, CDR2 FYNNEI. The CDR3 runs to 14 residues.

The rearrangement links TRBV19 to TRBJ1-6; 7 bases fit TRBD1. Unmatched junction bases numbered 8, after V lost 5 bases and J lost 10 bases. The CDR3 length is 14 residues. Germline V gives CDR1 LNHDA, CDR2 SQIVND (reference sequence). CDR3 nucleotide sequence: TGTGCCAGTAGTGTGGGACAGTCGGACTCACCCCTCCACTTT. The encoded protein is CASSVGQSDSPLHF. Together with reference TRBV19 and TRBJ1-6, the CDR3 gives the full variable domain: DGGITQSPKYLFRKEGQNVTLSCEQNLNHDAMYWYRQDPGQGLRLIYYSQIVNDFQKGDIAEGYSVSREKKESFPLTVTSAQKNPTAFYLCASSVGQSDSPLHFGNGTRLTVT.

V is TRBV11-2 and J is TRBJ2-5; D possibly corresponds to TRBD1 (5 bases). CDR1 is SGHAT, CDR2 FQNNGV, per germline. Trimming stripped 1 base from V and 1 base from J, with 13 bases between. The CDR3 has 16 amino acids. In DNA, the CDR3 is TGTGCCAGCAGCTTAGTGCGGTGGGGCACCCAAGAGACCCAGTACTTC. Translation gives CASSLVRWGTQETQYF.

V gene TRBV6-5 combines with J gene TRBJ2-1; D gene unclear. The germline V gene encodes CDR1 MNHEY and CDR2 SVGAGI. Trimming stripped 6 bases from V and 7 bases from J, with 10 bases between. This CDR3 has 12 amino acids. The CDR3 DNA follows: TGTGCCAGCAGGGGTCAGTGGAATGAGCAGTTCTTC. Its protein product is CASRGQWNEQFF.

This rearrangement joins TRBV2 to TRBJ1-1, with D perhaps matching TRBD1 (6 bases). V lost 4 bases and J 5 bases, leaving 14 bases between the germline ends. The CDR3 contains 14 residues. CDR1 is SNHLY, CDR2 FYNNEI, per germline. DNA for the CDR3: TGTGCCAGCAGTGTACTACAGGGCGAGACTGAAGCTTTCTTT. As protein: CASSVLQGETEAFF.

This chain joins TRBV5-1 and TRBJ2-3; 8 positions match TRBD1. The CDR3 has 15 residues. The germline V gene encodes CDR1 SGHRS and CDR2 YFSETQ. Unmatched junction bases numbered 5, after V lost 4 bases and J lost 1 base. The CDR3 is CASSRQGAGTDTQYF. Written as DNA, the CDR3 is TGCGCCAGCAGCCGCCAGGGGGCAGGCACAGATACGCAGTATTTT.

The chain has TRBV5-8 and TRBJ2-3; D is perhaps TRBD1 (6 bases). The CDR3 spans 14 residues. The germline CDR1 and CDR2 sequences are SGHTS and YDEGEE. The V gene lost 9 bases and the J gene lost 4 bases, with 18 bases spanning the gap. The DNA of the CDR3 is TGTGCCACCAGTGGGGGCGGGCCCTCAGATACGCAGTATTTT. As protein: CATSGGGPSDTQYF. Full variable domain (remainder filled in from reference TRBV5-8 and TRBJ2-3): EAGVTQSPTHLIKTRGQQATLRCSPISGHTSVYWYQQALGLGLQFLLWYDEGEERNRGNFPPRFSGRQFPNYSSELNVNALELEDSALYLCATSGGGPSDTQYFGPGTRLTVL.

Comments on this clone: Sequence at one end of the junction differs from germline and may be a read error. The chain uses TRBV7-7 and TRBJ2-3; TRBD2 aligns across 8 bases. This CDR3 contains 15 residues. Germline V CDR1 and CDR2: SSHAT, FNYEAQ (reference sequence). The CDR3 bases are TGTGCTAGCAGCTTGTCGGGGGGGAGCACAGATACGCAGTATTTT. Its translation is CASSLSGGSTDTQYF.

Concerning this clone: This same CDR3 is encoded by further DNA sequences in the sample. This chain links TRBV7-9 with TRBJ1-5; no reliable D call. Deletions cut 4 bases from V and 0 bases from J, with 10 bases between. The CDR3 sequence is 15 residues long. Germline V lookup: CDR1 SEHNR, CDR2 FQNEAQ (reference sequence). The CDR3 sequence is CASSSTGNSNQPQHF. The CDR3 region has the DNA TGTGCCAGCAGCTCCACGGGGAATAGCAATCAGCCCCAGCATTTT.

This chain connects TRBV18 to TRBJ2-5, with 7 bases lining up with TRBD2. Trimming cost V 5 bases and J 1 base; bases outside gene matches: 1. This CDR3 is built from 13 residues. Looked up from germline, CDR1 is KGHSH and CDR2 is LQKENI. CDR3 sequence (DNA): TGTGCCAGCTCAAGCGGGGTCCAAGAGACCCAGTACTTC. Translated: CASSSGVQETQYF.

The chain uses TRBV27 and TRBJ1-2; a possible D gene is TRBD1 (6 bases). Trimming cost V 3 bases and J 8 bases, with 13 bases left between them. The CDR3 is 13 amino acids. CDR1 is MNHEY and CDR2 is SMNVEV in the germline V gene (reference sequence). The CDR3 sequence: CASSFSGVLGYTF. The CDR3 DNA reads as TGTGCCAGCAGTTTTTCAGGGGTGTTGGGCTACACCTTC.

The V gene is TRBV13, the J gene TRBJ2-1; 7 nucleotides line up with TRBD1. J gave up 2 bases and V 5 bases, and 18 bases lay outside the gene matches. This CDR3 contains 19 residues. Germline CDR1 is PRHDT and CDR2 is FYEKMQ (reference sequence). The CDR3: CASSPSVPYKGAAYNEQFF. The CDR3 coding sequence is TGTGCCAGCAGCCCCAGCGTGCCCTACAAGGGGGCGGCCTACAATGAGCAGTTCTTC.

This rearrangement joins TRBV18 to TRBJ1-1; 7 nucleotides align to TRBD1. V shed 1 base, J shed 1 base, and the junction held 12 bases outside the gene matches. Germline CDR1 and CDR2: KGHSH and LQKENI. This CDR3 contains 18 residues. The CDR3 region is CASSPQGATIGANTEAFF. Written as DNA, the CDR3 is TGTGCCAGCTCACCACAGGGGGCCACAATTGGGGCGAACACTGAAGCTTTCTTT. The full variable domain, rest sourced from reference TRBV18 and TRBJ1-1, is NAGVMQNPRHLVRRRGQEARLRCSPMKGHSHVYWYRQLPEEGLKFMVYLQKENIIDESGMPKERFSAEFPKEGPSILRIQQVVRGDSAAYFCASSPQGATIGANTEAFFGQGTRLTVV.

The chain has TRBV7-6 and TRBJ1-5; tentatively, D is TRBD1 (5 bases). V was shortened by 1 base and J by 4 bases, with 8 bases between the two germline ends. This CDR3 region has 14 residues. Germline assignment: CDR1 SGHVS and CDR2 FNYEAQ. CDR3 bases: TGTGCCAGCAGCTTAGGGACAAATAATCAGCCCCAGCATTTT. As protein: CASSLGTNNQPQHF.

CDR3: CASSLQGDSNQPQHF. The CDR3 nucleotides are TGTGCCAGCAGCTTACAGGGGGACAGCAATCAGCCCCAGCATTTT. The rearrangement uses TRBV7-8 and TRBJ1-5, with 7 bases aligning to TRBD1. CDR3 length equals 15 residues. V lost 2 bases to trimming and J lost 1 base; unmatched junction nucleotides: 2. The germline V gene encodes CDR1 SGHVS and CDR2 FQNEAQ. The whole variable domain, filled in from reference TRBV7-8 and TRBJ1-5, reads GAGVSQSPRYKVAKRGQDVALRCDPISGHVSLFWYQQALGQGPEFLTYFQNEAQLDKSGLPSDRFFAERPEGSVSTLKIQRTQQEDSAVYLCASSLQGDSNQPQHFGDGTRLSIL.

The chain is built from TRBV7-8 and TRBJ1-1; 7 bases fit TRBD1. Germline V gene lookup returns CDR1 SGHVS and CDR2 FQNEAQ. With V trimmed by 3 bases and J by 3 bases, 4 bases remained unmatched. The CDR3 spans 14 residues. CDR3 residues: CASSLYRGYTEAFF. The CDR3, as DNA: TGTGCCAGCAGCTTGTACAGGGGCTACACTGAAGCTTTCTTT.

This clone was found once. The rearrangement links TRBV5-4 to TRBJ2-1; D is possibly TRBD2 (6 bases). Germline lookup yields CDR1 SGHNT and CDR2 YYREEE (reference sequence). The CDR3 loop spans 16 amino acids. V shed 0 bases and J shed 2 bases, with 12 bases lying between them. CDR3 sequence: CASSLAGDWAYNEQFF. The CDR3 DNA reads as TGTGCCAGCAGCTTGGCTGGGGACTGGGCCTACAATGAGCAGTTCTTC.

In DNA, the CDR3 is TGTGCCAGCAGTTACTACCGGGACAGGGTCTACGAGCAGTACGTC. Translation: CASSYYRDRVYEQYV. The chain is built from TRBV6-9 and TRBJ2-7, with TRBD1 matching over 9 bases. CDR1 is MNHGY, CDR2 SVAAGI, per germline. Trimming took 3 bases from V and 3 from J; bases not matched to a gene: 6. The CDR3 consists of 15 residues.

This chain links TRBV18 with TRBJ2-1; D ambiguous. The germline CDR1 and CDR2 sequences are KGHSH and LQKENI. The CDR3 has 16 amino acids. V lost 0 bases and J 5 bases, leaving 14 bases between the germline ends. The CDR3 DNA follows: TGTGCCAGCTCACCACCGTCCGAAAGCAACAACAATGAGCAGTTCTTC. Protein: CASSPPSESNNNEQFF.

V is TRBV27 and J is TRBJ1-5, with 7 bases identical to TRBD1. The CDR3 has 18 residues. After removal of 2 bases from V and 1 base from J, the junction contained 11 bases not matched to a gene. Per germline, CDR1 MNHEY and CDR2 SMNVEV (reference sequence). The CDR3 nucleotides are TGTGCCAGCAGTTTAGGGCCGGCGGGGACAGCCAGCAATCAGCCCCAGCATTTT. Protein product: CASSLGPAGTASNQPQHF.

The chain recombines TRBV30 with TRBJ2-1, with 10 bases identical to TRBD2. Germline loops: CDR1 GTSNPN, CDR2 SVGIG (reference sequence). The CDR3 consists of 14 residues. Germline trimming cut 2 bases from V and 5 bases from J; bases unmatched to any gene: 3. CDR3 protein: CAWSKTSGHNEQFF. The CDR3 DNA is TGTGCCTGGAGTAAGACTAGCGGGCACAATGAGCAGTTCTTC.

This clone showed up just once. The CDR3 bases are TGTGCCAGCGGGTTGGAGACCCAGTACTTC. As protein: CASGLETQYF. V is TRBV7-9 and J is TRBJ2-5, with D unresolved. Germline V gene data show CDR1 as SEHNR and CDR2 as FQNEAQ (reference sequence). This CDR3 has 10 residues. Trimming pared 8 bases from V and 5 bases from J, leaving 6 bases between.

The rearrangement uses TRBV30 and TRBJ1-2; a weak D match, TRBD1 (6 bases). Deletions cut 6 bases from V and 6 bases from J, with 17 bases between. CDR3 length equals 13 residues. CDR1 is GTSNPN, CDR2 SVGIG, per germline (reference sequence). Written as DNA, the CDR3 is TGTGCCTGTTCCCAAGGGGGAGGCCATGGCTACACCTTC. Translated: CACSQGGGHGYTF.

The V call is TRBV6-1, the J call TRBJ1-2, with a weak D call TRBD1 (6 bases). With 6 bases removed from V and 0 bases from J, the gap between germline ends came to 11 bases. Germline values: CDR1 MNHNS, CDR2 SASEGT. The CDR3 sequence is 14 residues long. This CDR3 is CASRLDRSNYGYTF. The CDR3 nucleotides read TGTGCCAGCAGATTGGACAGATCTAACTATGGCTACACCTTC.

This chain links TRBV5-4 with TRBJ1-2, with 7 nucleotides matching TRBD1. V gave up 2 bases and J gave up 3 bases; unmatched junction bases: 7. The CDR3 consists of 15 residues. Germline loops: CDR1 SGHNT, CDR2 YYREEE (reference sequence). The CDR3 DNA follows: TGTGCCAGCAGCTTACCGACAGGGTTGGACTATGGCTACACCTTC. The encoded protein is CASSLPTGLDYGYTF. Variable domain in full (rest from reference TRBV5-4 and TRBJ1-2): ETGVTQSPTHLIKTRGQQVTLRCSSQSGHNTVSWYQQALGQGPQFIFQYYREEENGRGNFPPRFSGLQFPNYSSELNVNALELDDSALYLCASSLPTGLDYGYTFGSGTRLTVV.